The 24 T cell receptor beta chains below come from one sample, sequenced in a study of radiation and T cells in renal cell carcinoma. Here immunoSEQ multiplex PCR was the method, and the copy in TCRdb shows in-frame clones only, minus some. Of around 81,000 clones listed, over 80% are singletons. Stated time point: blood 4 weeks post-SBRT, at nephrectomy. The treatment is: 15 Gy SBRT to primary tumor, nephrectomy 4 weeks later. This sample comprised blood, obtained from a patient whose treatment included radiotherapy and nephrectomy. The receptor source for this set is a man aged 45-65 years with renal cell carcinoma.

The chain couples TRBV19 to TRBJ1-4; possible D gene TRBD1, 5 bases. With 10 bases removed from V and 5 bases from J, the gap between germline ends came to 23 bases. The germline V gene encodes CDR1 LNHDA and CDR2 SQIVND (reference sequence). The CDR3 length is 16 residues. The DNA of the CDR3 is TGTGCCACGAATGGAGGGCGTGAGGGGATGAATGAAAAACTGTTTTTT. It encodes CATNGGREGMNEKLFF. The full variable domain, its missing parts supplied by reference TRBV19 and TRBJ1-4, is DGGITQSPKYLFRKEGQNVTLSCEQNLNHDAMYWYRQDPGQGLRLIYYSQIVNDFQKGDIAEGYSVSREKKESFPLTVTSAQKNPTAFYLCATNGGREGMNEKLFFGSGTQLSVL.

The sample holds one count of this clone. This chain links TRBV15 with TRBJ1-4, with D uncertain. Germline CDR1 reads LNHNV; CDR2 reads YYDKDF (reference sequence). This CDR3 comprises 14 residues. V dropped 1 base and J dropped 5 bases, with 8 bases sitting between them. For the CDR3, the DNA is TGTGCCACCAGCAGAGGGCCAGAGAATGAAAAACTGTTTTTT. It codes for CATSRGPENEKLFF.

The J gene is TRBJ1-2, the V gene TRBV15, with 8 bases aligning to TRBD1. CDR1 and CDR2 from the germline V gene are LNHNV and YYDKDF (reference sequence). J lost 8 bases, V lost 3 bases, and 11 bases had no gene match. This CDR3 is 15 amino acids long. The DNA for the CDR3 is TGTGCCACCAGCAGTGAGCGGGACAGGCTATCAGGCTACACCTTC. Translating it yields CATSSERDRLSGYTF.

This clone was observed once. The chain joins TRBV5-5 to TRBJ2-7; weak D call: TRBD1 (6 bases). Germline V CDR1 and CDR2: SGHKS, YYEKEE (reference sequence). Trimming removed 2 bases at V and 9 bases at J, with 15 bases between. The CDR3 covers 13 residues. The CDR3 DNA reads as TGTGCCAGCAGCTTACGGGACACGGACGGGCAGTACTTC. It encodes CASSLRDTDGQYF.

The chain is built from TRBV27 and TRBJ1-1; D unclear. This CDR3 is built from 13 residues. V was shortened by 2 bases and J by 1 base, with 5 bases between the two germline ends. From germline, CDR1 is MNHEY and CDR2 SMNVEV (reference sequence). CDR3 nucleotide sequence: TGTGCCAGCAGTTTACTAGCGAACACTGAAGCTTTCTTT. It yields the protein CASSLLANTEAFF.

This chain joins TRBV5-1 and TRBJ2-2, with D perhaps TRBD1 (5 bases). Germline V gene data show CDR1 as SGHRS and CDR2 as YFSETQ. CDR3 length equals 14 residues. V was pared by 4 bases and J by 5 bases, with 12 bases between. CDR3: CASSLMDNTGELFF. Written as DNA, the CDR3 is TGCGCCAGCAGCCTTATGGACAATACCGGGGAGCTGTTTTTT. The entire variable domain, with the rest obtained from reference TRBV5-1 and TRBJ2-2, is as follows: KAGVTQTPRYLIKTRGQQVTLSCSPISGHRSVSWYQQTPGQGLQFLFEYFSETQRNKGNFPGRFSGRQFSNSRSEMNVSTLELGDSALYLCASSLMDNTGELFFGEGSRLTVL.

The chain recombines TRBV9 with TRBJ2-3; D ambiguous. Germline CDR1 SGDLS, CDR2 YYNGEE. The CDR3 loop spans 14 amino acids. Trimming shortened V by 2 bases and J by 0 bases, and 7 bases separated the two germline ends. The CDR3 sequence: CASSVRPSTDTQYF. In nucleotides, the CDR3 is TGTGCCAGCAGCGTCCGGCCAAGCACAGATACGCAGTATTTT.

The rearrangement joins TRBV7-2 to TRBJ2-5, with D possibly being TRBD2 (6 bases). Per germline, CDR1 SGHTA and CDR2 FQGNSA. The V and J ends lost 0 bases and 5 bases respectively, with 13 bases between them. The CDR3 contains 15 residues. CDR3 nucleotide sequence: TGTGCCAGCAGCTTAGCGGGACTCGAGACGGAGACCCAGTACTTC. Its translation: CASSLAGLETETQYF.

The chain joins TRBV7-4 to TRBJ1-5, with no clear D. The germline gives CDR1 SGHVT, CDR2 SQSDAQ. CDR3 size: 10 residues. Trimming took 8 bases from V and 8 from J, leaving 7 bases between them. DNA of the CDR3: TGTGCCAGCCCCCCCGAGCCCCAGCATTTT. Translating gives CASPPEPQHF.

This clone was picked up a small number of times. This chain links TRBV11-2 with TRBJ2-7; 8 bases map to TRBD1. Looked up from germline, CDR1 is SGHAT and CDR2 is FQNNGV. V shed 2 bases, J shed 4 bases, and the junction held 10 bases outside the gene matches. CDR3 length: 16 amino acids. The CDR3 DNA reads as TGTGCCAGCAGCTTAAGAATTCTTGGACAGGGTTACGAGCAGTACTTC. Translated: CASSLRILGQGYEQYF.

This clone occurred a few times. The chain recombines TRBV19 with TRBJ1-1; the D gene is possibly TRBD1 (6 bases). The CDR3 extends over 14 amino acids. The germline gives CDR1 LNHDA, CDR2 SQIVND (reference sequence). Between the trimmed V and J ends, which lost 3 bases and 0 bases, there was a span of 8 bases. Here the CDR3 DNA reads TGTGCCAGTAGTATGGGGGACATGAACACTGAAGCTTTCTTT. It is translated as CASSMGDMNTEAFF. The variable domain in full, completed from reference TRBV19 and TRBJ1-1, reads DGGITQSPKYLFRKEGQNVTLSCEQNLNHDAMYWYRQDPGQGLRLIYYSQIVNDFQKGDIAEGYSVSREKKESFPLTVTSAQKNPTAFYLCASSMGDMNTEAFFGQGTRLTVV.

This chain uses TRBV7-2 with TRBJ1-5, with 10 bases that match TRBD1. CDR1 and CDR2 from the germline V gene are SGHTA and FQGNSA. V dropped 1 base and J dropped 6; count of bases not matched to a gene: 3. The CDR3 covers 15 residues. The CDR3 DNA reads TGTGCCAGCAGCTTAGACGGGACAGGGGCTCAGCCCCAGCATTTT. It yields the protein CASSLDGTGAQPQHF.

This chain uses TRBV5-1 with TRBJ1-1, with D maybe TRBD1 (5 bases). The CDR3 is 15 amino acids. The germline V gene encodes CDR1 SGHRS and CDR2 YFSETQ. Between the trimmed V and J ends, which lost 4 bases and 2 bases, there was a span of 15 bases. CDR3 protein: CASSPMFGGNTEAFF. The CDR3, as DNA: TGCGCCAGCAGCCCGATGTTTGGGGGTAACACTGAAGCTTTCTTT.

The chain has TRBV19 and TRBJ1-2; D is undetermined. In germline, CDR1 is LNHDA, CDR2 SQIVND (reference sequence). CDR3 length equals 13 residues. Trimming cost V 7 bases and J 3 bases, with 12 bases left between them. The chain's CDR3 is CASTRWDDYGYTF. The CDR3 bases are TGTGCCAGTACACGCTGGGATGACTATGGCTACACCTTC.

The CDR3 is CASSLVTGTYGYTF. Here the CDR3 DNA reads TGTGCCAGCAGCCTAGTGACAGGGACCTATGGCTACACCTTC. This chain joins TRBV7-2 and TRBJ1-2, with 7 bases lining up with TRBD1. CDR1 is SGHTA, CDR2 FQGNSA, per germline. The V gene end was trimmed by 5 bases and the J gene end by 4 bases; junction bases not matched to a gene: 7. The CDR3 has 14 amino acids.

This clone was counted a single time. The chain uses TRBV13 and TRBJ2-7; 9 positions match TRBD2. Per germline, CDR1 PRHDT and CDR2 FYEKMQ (reference sequence). The ends lost 3 bases at V and 2 bases at J; junction bases unmatched: 5. CDR3 size: 15 residues. The CDR3 nucleotides read TGTGCCAGCAGCTTGGGCGGGAGGGGGGCCTACGAGCAGTACTTC. Translation: CASSLGGRGAYEQYF.

The J gene is TRBJ2-7, the V gene TRBV28; no reliable D call. Germline loops: CDR1 MDHEN, CDR2 SYDVKM. Trimming took 6 bases from V and 3 from J, leaving 6 bases between them. This CDR3 has 11 residues. The CDR3 DNA reads as TGTGCCAGCAGACAAGACTACGAGCAGTACTTC. It yields the protein CASRQDYEQYF. The whole variable domain, remainder taken from reference TRBV28 and TRBJ2-7, is DVKVTQSSRYLVKRTGEKVFLECVQDMDHENMFWYRQDPGLGLRLIYFSYDVKMKEKGDIPEGYSVSREKKERFSLILESASTNQTSMYLCASRQDYEQYFGPGTRLTVT.

The chain links TRBV7-9 to TRBJ2-7, with 11 bases identical to TRBD1. This CDR3 has 15 amino acids. CDR1 SEHNR and CDR2 FQNEAQ come from the germline V gene (reference sequence). The V gene end was trimmed by 5 bases and the J gene end by 3 bases; junction bases not matched to a gene: 6. CDR3 sequence reads: CASSLGTGGIYEQYF. The CDR3 DNA is TGTGCCAGCAGCCTTGGGACAGGGGGTATCTACGAGCAGTACTTC.

This sequence joins TRBV4-2 and TRBJ2-5; 8 nucleotides line up with TRBD1. Germline V gene sequence: CDR1 LGHNA, CDR2 YNFKEQ. CDR3 length equals 16 residues. V was pared by 1 base and J by 3 bases, with 7 bases of the junction left unmatched. CDR3 sequence reads: CASSQGGTTGEETQYF. CDR3 nucleotide sequence: TGTGCCAGCAGCCAAGGGGGCACGACAGGGGAAGAGACCCAGTACTTC.

The chain joins TRBV10-3 to TRBJ2-1; D remains ambiguous. Trimming shortened V by 0 bases and J by 5 bases, and 5 bases separated the two germline ends. This CDR3 has 13 amino acids. In germline, CDR1 is ENHRY, CDR2 SYGVKD. For the CDR3, the DNA is TGTGCCATCAGTGAGTCTTCCGACAATGAGCAGTTCTTC. Its translation is CAISESSDNEQFF.

This clone occurred many times. The chain is built from TRBV27 and TRBJ1-5; a weak D match, TRBD1 (6 bases). CDR3 length equals 13 residues. The V gene's germline CDR1 is MNHEY and CDR2 SMNVEV (reference sequence). The V gene lost 4 bases and the J gene lost 9 bases, with 13 bases spanning the gap. CDR3 sequence reads: CASSWGALGPQHF. DNA for the CDR3: TGTGCCAGCAGTTGGGGGGCGTTAGGGCCCCAGCATTTT.

V gene TRBV6-1 combines with J gene TRBJ2-7, with D tentatively TRBD2 (6 bases). This CDR3 is 14 amino acids long. Per the germline V gene, CDR1 is MNHNS and CDR2 is SASEGT. Trimming stripped 4 bases from V and 2 bases from J, with 12 bases between. The CDR3 DNA reads TGTGCCAGCAGTGTTCGGGCGGGAACCTACGAGCAGTACTTC. Translated, it gives CASSVRAGTYEQYF.

The genes are TRBV27 and TRBJ1-2; no clear D gene. This CDR3 has 14 amino acids. Germline lookup yields CDR1 MNHEY and CDR2 SMNVEV (reference sequence). The germline V and J ends were trimmed by 5 bases and 4 bases, with 14 bases remaining between them. The CDR3: CASSPGPRGYGYTF. For the CDR3, the DNA is TGTGCCAGCAGTCCCGGCCCACGGGGCTATGGCTACACCTTC.

This clone has only one observation. The chain is built from TRBV9 and TRBJ2-3; D unresolved. V dropped 4 bases and J dropped 6 bases, with 15 bases sitting between them. The length of the CDR3 is 14 residues. Germline V CDR1 and CDR2: SGDLS, YYNGEE. CDR3: CASSLLFTGDTQYF. The CDR3 DNA is TGTGCCAGCAGCCTACTGTTTACCGGGGATACGCAGTATTTT.